A selection of T cell receptor beta chains follows, all from one sample in a study of cytomegalovirus exposure and HLA in healthy donors. TCRdb's copy holds only in-frame clones and misses some; the assay was immunoSEQ multiplex PCR. The sample shows about 100,000 clones, 78% of them seen only once. The sequencing sample was made of PBMCs. The receptors stem from a woman aged 60-75 years in good health and CMV-seronegative. Each CDR3 is given with its conserved first and last residue. Fields, in order: J gene, clone size, D gene, V gene, CDR3 protein, CDR3 DNA. The D gene is left open where the match is weak. Clone size is given for some rows only: seen once, a few or many times, or a class if the clone is expanded.

J: TRBJ1-4; size: NA; D: TRBD1; V: TRBV4-1; CDR3: CASSPTGTEARANEKLFF; DNA: TGCGCCAGCAGCCCCACGGGGACAGAAGCCCGAGCTAATGAAAAACTGTTTTTT
J: TRBJ2-5; size: NA; D: TRBD1; V: TRBV5-1; CDR3: CASSLGQGAVETQYF; DNA: TGCGCCAGCAGCTTGGGACAGGGGGCCGTCGAGACCCAGTACTTC
J: TRBJ2-1; size: few; D: TRBD2; V: TRBV6-5; CDR3: CASSRLAGAYNGQFF; DNA: TGTGCCAGCAGTCGACTAGCGGGAGCCTACAATGGGCAGTTCTTC
J: TRBJ1-4; size: NA; D: NA; V: TRBV28; CDR3: CASSTGATNEKLFF; DNA: TGTGCCAGCAGCACAGGTGCAACTAATGAAAAACTGTTTTTT
J: TRBJ2-5; size: NA; D: TRBD1; V: TRBV29-1; CDR3: CSVGQYQETQYF; DNA: TGCAGCGTGGGACAGTACCAAGAGACCCAGTACTTC
J: TRBJ1-2; size: NA; D: NA; V: TRBV5-1; CDR3: CASSLVGSGESGGYTF; DNA: TGCGCCAGCAGCTTGGTGGGCTCAGGGGAATCGGGCGGCTACACCTTC
J: TRBJ1-1; size: NA; D: TRBD1; V: TRBV6-5; CDR3: CASRDRGQTEAFF; DNA: TGTGCCAGCAGGGACAGGGGGCAGACTGAAGCTTTCTTT
J: TRBJ1-1; size: few; D: NA; V: TRBV6-5; CDR3: CASSLVSVGTEAFF; DNA: TGTGCCAGCAGCCTAGTGTCGGTAGGCACTGAAGCTTTCTTT
J: TRBJ1-4; size: few; D: TRBD1; V: TRBV5-1; CDR3: CASSSSGTGDEKLFF; DNA: TGCGCCAGCAGCTCCTCCGGGACAGGGGATGAAAAACTGTTTTTT
J: TRBJ1-2; size: NA; D: TRBD1; V: TRBV6-5; CDR3: CASSYLTGAVNYGYTF; DNA: TGTGCCAGCAGTTACTTGACAGGGGCTGTTAACTATGGCTACACCTTC
J: TRBJ1-5; size: NA; D: NA; V: TRBV28; CDR3: CASSNAGRYSNQPQHF; DNA: TGTGCCAGCAGTAACGCGGGACGGTATAGCAATCAGCCCCAGCATTTT
J: TRBJ1-4; size: NA; D: NA; V: TRBV6-5; CDR3: CASSYSGAPHNEKLFF; DNA: TGTGCCAGCAGTTACTCAGGGGCCCCTCATAATGAAAAACTGTTTTTT
J: TRBJ1-1; size: few; D: NA; V: TRBV14; CDR3: CASSPQNTEAFF; DNA: TGTGCCAGCAGCCCACAGAACACTGAAGCTTTCTTT
J: TRBJ1-1; size: few; D: NA; V: TRBV19; CDR3: CASSIIGGDFGTEAFF; DNA: TGTGCCAGTAGTATCATAGGGGGAGATTTCGGCACTGAAGCTTTCTTT
J: TRBJ2-5; size: once; D: TRBD2; V: TRBV18; CDR3: CASSPRTSGSEGETQYF; DNA: TGTGCCAGCTCACCCAGGACTAGCGGGAGTGAGGGAGAGACCCAGTACTTC
J: TRBJ2-5; size: few; D: TRBD2; V: TRBV7-2; CDR3: CASSPTPFLREQETQYF; DNA: TGTGCCAGCAGTCCCACCCCCTTTTTGCGGGAGCAAGAGACCCAGTACTTC
J: TRBJ2-7; size: NA; D: TRBD1; V: TRBV5-6; CDR3: CASSLAAGGGEQYF; DNA: TGTGCCAGCAGCTTGGCCGCAGGGGGCGGCGAGCAGTACTTC
J: TRBJ2-5; size: NA; D: NA; V: TRBV5-8; CDR3: CASSLVPGGETQYF; DNA: TGTGCCAGCAGCTTGGTCCCGGGTGGAGAGACCCAGTACTTC
J: TRBJ1-2; size: NA; D: NA; V: TRBV21-1; CDR3: CASTPYGQGNYGYTF; DNA: TGTGCCAGCACCCCATATGGACAGGGGAACTATGGCTACACCTTC
J: TRBJ2-1; size: NA; D: TRBD2; V: TRBV19; CDR3: CASSITSGAPYNEQFF; DNA: TGTGCCAGTAGTATAACTAGCGGGGCCCCCTACAATGAGCAGTTCTTC
J: TRBJ2-5; size: NA; D: TRBD1; V: TRBV29-1; CDR3: CSVEILPSGGGETQYF; DNA: TGCAGCGTTGAAATCCTCCCGTCAGGGGGCGGTGAGACCCAGTACTTC
J: TRBJ2-3; size: NA; D: NA; V: TRBV7-2; CDR3: CASSSFGRQQYF; DNA: TGTGCCAGCAGTTCTTTCGGGAGACAGCAGTATTTT
J: TRBJ1-1; size: NA; D: TRBD1; V: TRBV7-9; CDR3: CASSRSGGRTEAFF; DNA: TGTGCCAGCAGCCGGTCAGGGGGTCGCACTGAAGCTTTCTTT
J: TRBJ2-1; size: NA; D: TRBD2; V: TRBV10-3; CDR3: CAISESPGSGGDEQFF; DNA: TGTGCCATCAGTGAGTCCCCGGGTAGCGGGGGTGATGAGCAGTTCTTC
J: TRBJ2-7; size: NA; D: TRBD1; V: TRBV25-1; CDR3: CASRKTGGDYEQYF; DNA: TGTGCCAGCAGAAAAACAGGGGGCGACTACGAGCAGTACTTC
J: TRBJ1-1; size: NA; D: NA; V: TRBV10-3; CDR3: CAISLQGNTEAFF; DNA: TGTGCCATCAGCTTACAGGGGAACACTGAAGCTTTCTTT